This is a list of T cell receptor beta chains from one sample in a study of identifying expanded T cells in peripheral blood. Using immunoSEQ multiplex PCR, the repertoire was profiled, and TCRdb retains in-frame clones only, with some absent. The top ten clones hold approximately 3% of a sample with under 150,000 clones, approximately 88% of them seen once. Sequenced material: blood. The receptor set was obtained from a person between 18 and 75 years old in good health. Each CDR3 is given with its conserved first and last residue. Fields, in order: J gene, D gene, clone size, V gene, CDR3 protein, CDR3 DNA. The D gene is left open where the match is weak. Clone sizes are given selectively: once, few, many, or a class where the clone is expanded.

j_call: TRBJ1-1; d_call: TRBD1; clone_size: .; v_call: TRBV27; cdr3_aa: CASKAHRLDRTEAFF; cdr3_nt: TGTGCCAGCAAGGCTCACAGATTGGACAGGACTGAAGCTTTCTTT
j_call: TRBJ2-4; d_call: .; clone_size: .; v_call: TRBV5-4; cdr3_aa: CASSLVPGAKNIQYF; cdr3_nt: TGTGCCAGCAGCTTGGTGCCGGGAGCCAAAAACATTCAGTACTTC
j_call: TRBJ1-2; d_call: .; clone_size: .; v_call: TRBV7-2; cdr3_aa: CASSFGTENYGYTF; cdr3_nt: TGTGCCAGCAGCTTCGGGACGGAAAACTATGGCTACACCTTC
j_call: TRBJ1-2; d_call: TRBD1; clone_size: few; v_call: TRBV6-1; cdr3_aa: CASRSQGTANYGYTF; cdr3_nt: TGTGCCAGCCGGTCACAGGGGACAGCTAACTATGGCTACACCTTC
j_call: TRBJ2-5; d_call: TRBD1; clone_size: .; v_call: TRBV7-2; cdr3_aa: CASSYWGLGTGKETQYF; cdr3_nt: TGTGCCAGCAGCTACTGGGGGCTCGGGACAGGAAAAGAGACCCAGTACTTC
j_call: TRBJ2-7; d_call: TRBD1; clone_size: .; v_call: TRBV9; cdr3_aa: CASSLGQGVNYEQYF; cdr3_nt: TGTGCCAGCAGCCTCGGACAGGGGGTAAACTACGAGCAGTACTTC
j_call: TRBJ1-1; d_call: .; clone_size: .; v_call: TRBV5-1; cdr3_aa: CASSLVLGETEAFF; cdr3_nt: TGCGCCAGCAGCTTGGTATTGGGGGAAACTGAAGCTTTCTTT
j_call: TRBJ2-7; d_call: .; clone_size: .; v_call: TRBV11-2; cdr3_aa: CASSLTGGEQYF; cdr3_nt: TGTGCCAGCAGCTTGACAGGTGGCGAGCAGTACTTC
j_call: TRBJ2-7; d_call: .; clone_size: .; v_call: TRBV27; cdr3_aa: CASSITGYEQYF; cdr3_nt: TGTGCCAGCAGTATCACTGGATACGAGCAGTACTTC
j_call: TRBJ2-5; d_call: TRBD2; clone_size: .; v_call: TRBV30; cdr3_aa: CAWSGLAGGYGTQYF; cdr3_nt: TGTGCCTGGAGTGGGCTAGCGGGGGGGTACGGGACCCAGTACTTC
j_call: TRBJ1-1; d_call: TRBD1; clone_size: once; v_call: TRBV14; cdr3_aa: CASSDRGLVGNTEAFF; cdr3_nt: TGTGCCAGCTCGGACAGGGGGCTGGTAGGGAACACTGAAGCTTTCTTT
j_call: TRBJ1-1; d_call: TRBD1; clone_size: .; v_call: TRBV30; cdr3_aa: CAWGTGVNTEAFF; cdr3_nt: TGTGCCTGGGGGACAGGGGTGAACACTGAAGCTTTCTTT
j_call: TRBJ2-3; d_call: .; clone_size: .; v_call: TRBV4-1; cdr3_aa: CASSQDTALNTQYF; cdr3_nt: TGCGCCAGCAGCCAAGATACGGCCCTCAATACGCAGTATTTT
j_call: TRBJ2-1; d_call: TRBD2; clone_size: .; v_call: TRBV18; cdr3_aa: CASSPPTGGYNEQFF; cdr3_nt: TGTGCCAGCTCACCACCAACGGGGGGATACAATGAGCAGTTCTTC
j_call: TRBJ2-1; d_call: TRBD2; clone_size: .; v_call: TRBV11-2; cdr3_aa: CASSSQAGLAGGRRQFF; cdr3_nt: TGTGCCAGCAGCTCCCAAGCCGGACTAGCGGGGGGGAGGAGGCAGTTCTTC
j_call: TRBJ2-7; d_call: .; clone_size: .; v_call: TRBV6-5; cdr3_aa: CASSPITVIREQYF; cdr3_nt: TGTGCCAGCAGCCCCATCACAGTTATTCGGGAGCAGTACTTC
j_call: TRBJ1-3; d_call: .; clone_size: .; v_call: TRBV2; cdr3_aa: CASSDSRPTSGNTIYF; cdr3_nt: TGTGCCAGCAGTGATAGTCGACCTACCTCTGGAAACACCATATATTTT
j_call: TRBJ1-5; d_call: .; clone_size: once; v_call: TRBV6-1; cdr3_aa: CASSIQVSNQPQHF; cdr3_nt: TGTGCCAGCAGTATACAGGTTTCTAATCAGCCCCAGCATTTT
j_call: TRBJ2-1; d_call: .; clone_size: .; v_call: TRBV5-1; cdr3_aa: CASSLEVGGPNEQFF; cdr3_nt: TGCGCCAGCAGCTTGGAAGTAGGGGGTCCAAATGAGCAGTTCTTC
j_call: TRBJ1-1; d_call: .; clone_size: .; v_call: TRBV6-5; cdr3_aa: CASSYQGEAFF; cdr3_nt: TGTGCCAGCAGTTACCAAGGGGAAGCTTTCTTT
j_call: TRBJ2-7; d_call: .; clone_size: once; v_call: TRBV15; cdr3_aa: CATSRITSTIGATYEQYF; cdr3_nt: TGTGCCACCAGCAGGATCACCAGTACCATAGGGGCTACCTACGAGCAGTACTTC
j_call: TRBJ1-6; d_call: .; clone_size: .; v_call: TRBV6-5; cdr3_aa: CASSYFLADSPLHF; cdr3_nt: TGTGCCAGCAGTTATTTCCTTGCGGATTCACCCCTCCACTTT
j_call: TRBJ2-7; d_call: TRBD1; clone_size: .; v_call: TRBV7-9; cdr3_aa: CASSPPGQGERQYF; cdr3_nt: TGTGCCAGCAGCCCTCCGGGACAGGGGGAAAGGCAGTACTTC
j_call: TRBJ1-1; d_call: .; clone_size: .; v_call: TRBV9; cdr3_aa: CASSPWDTLNTEAFF; cdr3_nt: TGTGCCAGCAGCCCATGGGACACTCTGAACACTGAAGCTTTCTTT
j_call: TRBJ2-2; d_call: .; clone_size: few; v_call: TRBV6-5; cdr3_aa: CATLQGTGELFF; cdr3_nt: TGTGCCACACTACAGGGAACCGGGGAGCTGTTTTTT
j_call: TRBJ2-7; d_call: TRBD1; clone_size: .; v_call: TRBV10-3; cdr3_aa: CASGEPQGAPYEQYF; cdr3_nt: TGTGCCAGCGGGGAACCACAGGGGGCTCCCTACGAGCAGTACTTC
j_call: TRBJ1-1; d_call: .; clone_size: .; v_call: TRBV7-8; cdr3_aa: CASSPRRGQEAFF; cdr3_nt: TGTGCCAGCAGCCCTAGGAGGGGTCAGGAAGCTTTCTTT
j_call: TRBJ2-2; d_call: .; clone_size: .; v_call: TRBV18; cdr3_aa: CASSPQAGEVTGELFF; cdr3_nt: TGTGCCAGCTCACCACAGGCAGGCGAAGTCACCGGGGAGCTGTTTTTT
j_call: TRBJ1-2; d_call: .; clone_size: .; v_call: TRBV6-1; cdr3_aa: CASSEWGGYTF; cdr3_nt: TGTGCCAGCAGTGAATGGGGGGGCTACACCTTC
j_call: TRBJ2-2; d_call: .; clone_size: .; v_call: TRBV19; cdr3_aa: CASSIQQGHTGELFF; cdr3_nt: TGTGCCAGTAGTATACAGCAGGGCCACACCGGGGAGCTGTTTTTT
j_call: TRBJ1-5; d_call: .; clone_size: .; v_call: TRBV6-6; cdr3_aa: CASSQAGRNQPQHF; cdr3_nt: TGTGCCAGCAGCCAGGCCGGACGCAATCAGCCCCAGCATTTT
j_call: TRBJ1-2; d_call: .; clone_size: .; v_call: TRBV29-1; cdr3_aa: CSVDKGGLVGTNYGYTF; cdr3_nt: TGCAGCGTTGACAAAGGGGGGCTGGTGGGGACTAACTATGGCTACACCTTC
j_call: TRBJ2-5; d_call: .; clone_size: .; v_call: TRBV10-2; cdr3_aa: CASSPDMTQYF; cdr3_nt: TGCGCCAGCAGCCCGGATATGACCCAGTACTTC
j_call: TRBJ1-2; d_call: .; clone_size: .; v_call: TRBV4-1; cdr3_aa: CASSQAEDGGSYGYTF; cdr3_nt: TGCGCCAGCAGCCAAGCGGAGGACGGTGGCTCTTATGGCTACACCTTC
j_call: TRBJ2-4; d_call: .; clone_size: once; v_call: TRBV6-6; cdr3_aa: CASRLGRNIQYF; cdr3_nt: TGTGCCAGTCGACTGGGGCGAAACATTCAGTACTTC
j_call: TRBJ2-7; d_call: .; clone_size: .; v_call: TRBV6-1; cdr3_aa: CASSPNWPLHEQYF; cdr3_nt: TGTGCCAGCAGTCCGAACTGGCCCCTCCACGAGCAGTACTTC
j_call: TRBJ1-4; d_call: .; clone_size: .; v_call: TRBV7-2; cdr3_aa: CASSPDRYNEKLFF; cdr3_nt: TGTGCCAGCAGCCCTGACCGTTATAATGAAAAACTGTTTTTT
j_call: TRBJ1-2; d_call: TRBD1; clone_size: .; v_call: TRBV11-2; cdr3_aa: CASSDHRGVYGYTF; cdr3_nt: TGTGCCAGCAGTGACCACAGGGGGGTCTATGGCTACACCTTC
j_call: TRBJ2-7; d_call: .; clone_size: .; v_call: TRBV5-4; cdr3_aa: CASSLGGGLYEQYF; cdr3_nt: TGTGCCAGCAGCCTGGGAGGAGGGCTTTACGAGCAGTACTTC
j_call: TRBJ1-1; d_call: .; clone_size: .; v_call: TRBV7-3; cdr3_aa: CASSSSVGGLAFF; cdr3_nt: TGTGCCAGCAGCTCTAGCGTCGGGGGGCTGGCTTTCTTT
j_call: TRBJ1-1; d_call: .; clone_size: .; v_call: TRBV5-1; cdr3_aa: CASSLEVENTEAFF; cdr3_nt: TGCGCCAGCAGCTTAGAGGTGGAGAACACTGAAGCTTTCTTT
j_call: TRBJ2-1; d_call: .; clone_size: once; v_call: TRBV5-6; cdr3_aa: CASSYEQGLLYNEQFF; cdr3_nt: TGTGCCAGCAGCTACGAGCAGGGGCTACTTTACAATGAGCAGTTCTTC
j_call: TRBJ1-4; d_call: .; clone_size: .; v_call: TRBV7-9; cdr3_aa: CASSSMPGLGEKLFF; cdr3_nt: TGTGCCAGCAGCTCTATGCCCGGGTTGGGGGAAAAACTGTTTTTT
j_call: TRBJ1-1; d_call: TRBD1; clone_size: few; v_call: TRBV30; cdr3_aa: CAWSVLRQGKAFF; cdr3_nt: TGTGCCTGGAGTGTACTTCGACAGGGTAAAGCTTTCTTT
j_call: TRBJ1-1; d_call: TRBD1; clone_size: .; v_call: TRBV6-5; cdr3_aa: CASRMVTGDTEAFF; cdr3_nt: TGTGCCAGCAGGATGGTCACAGGGGACACTGAAGCTTTCTTT
j_call: TRBJ2-7; d_call: .; clone_size: .; v_call: TRBV6-1; cdr3_aa: CASSEHWDVHEQYF; cdr3_nt: TGTGCCAGCAGTGAACACTGGGATGTCCACGAGCAGTACTTC
j_call: TRBJ1-6; d_call: .; clone_size: .; v_call: TRBV19; cdr3_aa: CASSIDGAGNSPLHF; cdr3_nt: TGTGCCAGTAGTATAGATGGTGCAGGGAATTCACCCCTCCACTTT
j_call: TRBJ1-2; d_call: .; clone_size: .; v_call: TRBV7-2; cdr3_aa: CASNAGDDYGYTF; cdr3_nt: TGTGCCAGCAACGCAGGGGATGACTATGGCTACACCTTC
j_call: TRBJ1-1; d_call: TRBD1; clone_size: few; v_call: TRBV11-2; cdr3_aa: CASSFTGGYTEAFF; cdr3_nt: TGTGCCAGCAGCTTCACAGGGGGCTACACTGAAGCTTTCTTT
j_call: TRBJ1-2; d_call: .; clone_size: once; v_call: TRBV5-4; cdr3_aa: CASSGGPAYYGYTF; cdr3_nt: TGTGCCAGCAGCGGGGGCCCTGCTTACTATGGCTACACCTTC
j_call: TRBJ1-1; d_call: .; clone_size: .; v_call: TRBV4-1; cdr3_aa: CASSQVRVQAFF; cdr3_nt: TGCGCCAGCAGCCAAGTCCGTGTTCAAGCTTTCTTT
j_call: TRBJ2-5; d_call: .; clone_size: .; v_call: TRBV29-1; cdr3_aa: CSVVGSYQETQYF; cdr3_nt: TGCAGCGTTGTGGGCAGTTACCAAGAGACCCAGTACTTC